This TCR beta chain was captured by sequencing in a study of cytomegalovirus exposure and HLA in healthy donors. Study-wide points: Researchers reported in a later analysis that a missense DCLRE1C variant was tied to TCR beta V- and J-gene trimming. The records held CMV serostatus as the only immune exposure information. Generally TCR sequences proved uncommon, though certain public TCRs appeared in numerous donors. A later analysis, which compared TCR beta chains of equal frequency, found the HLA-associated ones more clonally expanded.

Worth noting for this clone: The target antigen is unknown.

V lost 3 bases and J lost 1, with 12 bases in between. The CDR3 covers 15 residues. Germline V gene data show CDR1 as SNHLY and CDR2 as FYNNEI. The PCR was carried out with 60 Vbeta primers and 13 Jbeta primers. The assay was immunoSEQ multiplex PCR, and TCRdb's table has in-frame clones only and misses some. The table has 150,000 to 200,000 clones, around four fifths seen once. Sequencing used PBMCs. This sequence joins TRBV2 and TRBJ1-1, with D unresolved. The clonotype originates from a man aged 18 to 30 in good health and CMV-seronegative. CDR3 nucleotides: TGTGCCAGCAGTGAGGAGGGCCTAACGAACACTGAAGCTTTCTTT. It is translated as CASSEEGLTNTEAFF.